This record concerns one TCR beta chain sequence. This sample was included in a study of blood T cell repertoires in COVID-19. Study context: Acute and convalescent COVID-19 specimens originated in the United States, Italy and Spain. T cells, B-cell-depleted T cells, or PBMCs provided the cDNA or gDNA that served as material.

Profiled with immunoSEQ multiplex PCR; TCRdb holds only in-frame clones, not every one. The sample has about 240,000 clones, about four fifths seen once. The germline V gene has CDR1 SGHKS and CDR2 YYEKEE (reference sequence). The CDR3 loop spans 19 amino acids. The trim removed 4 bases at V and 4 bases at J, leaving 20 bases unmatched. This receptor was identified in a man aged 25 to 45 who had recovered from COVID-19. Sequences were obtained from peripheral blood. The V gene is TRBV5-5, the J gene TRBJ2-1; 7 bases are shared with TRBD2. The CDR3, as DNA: TGTGCCAGCAGCCCTGCCTGGGGGGGGACCTCCCTGGGGTACAATGAGCAGTTCTTC. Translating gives CASSPAWGGTSLGYNEQFF.